Each of the 18 T cell receptor beta chains below was sequenced from the same sample in a study of blood T cell repertoires in COVID-19. Method: immunoSEQ multiplex PCR; TCRdb's copy keeps in-frame clones and lacks some. The profile shows about 400,000 clones, approximately 90% of them singletons. Sequenced: PBMCs or T cells enriched from blood (not recorded which). The receptors originated from a young woman with acute COVID-19.

The V gene is TRBV2, the J gene TRBJ1-1; possibly TRBD1 for D (5 bases). Per germline, CDR1 SNHLY and CDR2 FYNNEI. V gave up 6 bases and J gave up 5 bases, with 10 bases separating them. This CDR3 contains 12 residues. CDR3 nucleotides: TGTGCCAGCAGAAACGGACAAACTGAAGCTTTCTTT. Its protein is CASRNGQTEAFF.

V usage is TRBV12-3 or TRBV12-4 and J usage is TRBJ1-4; D is possibly TRBD1 (5 bases). CDR3 length: 11 residues. The V end was cut by 6 bases, the J end by 11 bases, with 10 bases between. CDR3 sequence: CASSLKGKLFF. CDR3 nucleotides: TGTGCCAGCAGCCTAAAGGGGAAACTGTTTTTT.

The rearrangement joins TRBV5-6 to TRBJ1-5; possible D gene TRBD1, 6 bases. Per the germline V gene, CDR1 is SGHDT and CDR2 is YYEEEE. This CDR3 spans 15 amino acids. V lost 0 bases and J 4 bases, leaving 11 bases between the germline ends. Written as DNA, the CDR3 is TGTGCCAGCAGCTTGGCCGGGGGGCGGAATCAGCCCCAGCATTTT. The encoded protein is CASSLAGGRNQPQHF.

The rearrangement links TRBV27 to TRBJ1-2; 10 bases map to TRBD1. CDR1 and CDR2 (germline): MNHEY, SMNVEV (reference sequence). CDR3 size: 15 residues. V was pared by 4 bases and J by 6 bases, with 8 bases of the junction left unmatched. The CDR3 is CASSSLSGTGDGYTF. The CDR3 coding sequence is TGTGCCAGCAGTTCTCTCTCCGGGACAGGGGATGGCTACACCTTC.

This clone appeared once. The chain uses TRBV29-1 and TRBJ2-2; tentatively, D is TRBD1 (5 bases). Deletions cut 8 bases from V and 8 bases from J, with 15 bases between. This CDR3 has 12 amino acids. In germline, CDR1 is SQVTM, CDR2 ANQGSEA. The CDR3 DNA reads TGCAGCCATAGGGGTGAATCTGGGGAGCTGTTTTTT. This sequence encodes CSHRGESGELFF.

The chain is built from TRBV5-6 and TRBJ1-2; TRBD1 matches 10 bases. Germline V gene lookup returns CDR1 SGHDT and CDR2 YYEEEE. The V and J ends lost 2 bases and 5 bases, in that order; junction bases with no gene match: 9. This CDR3 contains 16 residues. DNA for the CDR3: TGTGCCAGCAGCTTTTTCTCGGGACAGGGGTATTATGGCTACACCTTC. Protein: CASSFFSGQGYYGYTF. The whole variable domain, filled in from reference TRBV5-6 and TRBJ1-2, reads DAGVTQSPTHLIKTRGQQVTLRCSPKSGHDTVSWYQQALGQGPQFIFQYYEEEERQRGNFPDRFSGHQFPNYSSELNVNALLLGDSALYLCASSFFSGQGYYGYTFGSGTRLTVV.

V is TRBV28 and J is TRBJ2-5; TRBD1 is a possible D gene (5 bases). Germline CDR1 MDHEN, CDR2 SYDVKM. This CDR3 is built from 14 residues. Trimming cost V 5 bases and J 3 bases, with 13 bases left between them. In nucleotides, the CDR3 is TGTGCCAGCAGTCCCCCGGACACCGAAGAGACCCAGTACTTC. Its translation: CASSPPDTEETQYF.

The chain is built from TRBV2 and TRBJ2-1, with 14 bases matching TRBD2. The CDR3 extends over 14 amino acids. The V gene's germline CDR1 is SNHLY and CDR2 FYNNEI. Germline trimming cut 7 bases from V and 8 bases from J; bases unmatched to any gene: 4. CDR3 sequence reads: CASMGGLAGDEQFF. The CDR3 DNA sequence: TGTGCCAGCATGGGGGGACTAGCGGGAGATGAGCAGTTCTTC.

The CDR3 DNA is TGCGCCAGCAGCTTGGGGTCAGTACAAGAGACCCAGTACTTC. This translates into CASSLGSVQETQYF. The chain carries TRBV5-1 and TRBJ2-5; D gene ambiguous. The ends were cut back, 0 bases at V and 2 bases at J, with 8 bases in the middle. The CDR3 runs 14 residues. Looked up from germline, CDR1 is SGHRS and CDR2 is YFSETQ.

CDR3 sequence: CASSYDRDQETQYF. The CDR3 nucleotides read TGTGCCAGCAGCTATGACAGAGATCAAGAGACCCAGTACTTC. This chain connects TRBV6-5 to TRBJ2-5, with TRBD1 as a possible D gene (5 bases). Germline CDR1 is MNHEY and CDR2 is SVGAGI. V was cut by 6 bases and J by 2 bases, with 13 bases left in between. The CDR3 is 14 residues long.

V is TRBV30 and J is TRBJ2-7; TRBD2 is a possible D gene (5 bases). V was clipped by 4 bases and J by 0 bases, with 13 bases between them. From germline, CDR1 is GTSNPN and CDR2 SVGIG (reference sequence). The CDR3 length is 14 residues. The CDR3 sequence: CAWTRTPSSYEQYF. Here the CDR3 DNA reads TGTGCCTGGACCCGGACTCCTAGCTCCTACGAGCAGTACTTC.

This clone was seen a few times. J is TRBJ1-1 and V is TRBV6-5; 7 nucleotides align to TRBD1. The CDR3 length is 13 residues. J was trimmed by 4 bases and V by 6 bases; bases with no gene match: 5. Germline V gives CDR1 MNHEY, CDR2 SVGAGI. The CDR3 is CASSYQGGTEAFF. The CDR3 coding sequence is TGTGCCAGCAGCTACCAGGGGGGCACTGAAGCTTTCTTT.

V is TRBV24-1 and J is TRBJ2-2, with TRBD1 matching over 8 bases. The CDR3 has 15 amino acids. With V trimmed by 0 bases and J by 15 bases, 11 bases remained unmatched. CDR1 and CDR2 (germline): KGHDR, SFDVKD. DNA of the CDR3: TGTGCCACCAGTGATTTGTCAGGGGGCGCTTCGGGGATGTTTTTT. As protein: CATSDLSGGASGMFF.

This sequence joins TRBV6-5 and TRBJ2-7, with 7 bases that match TRBD2. The ends lost 6 bases at V and 0 bases at J; junction bases unmatched: 8. The CDR3 spans 15 residues. In germline, CDR1 is MNHEY, CDR2 SVGAGI. The CDR3 DNA is TGTGCCAGCAGGCCTAGCGGAACACTCTCCTACGAGCAGTACTTC. Protein product: CASRPSGTLSYEQYF.

The CDR3 sequence: CASSLETNNYGYTF. CDR3 coding DNA: TGCGCCAGCAGCTTGGAGACTAATAACTATGGCTACACCTTC. This chain links TRBV5-1 with TRBJ1-2; D unclear. V lost 0 bases and J lost 1, with 7 bases in between. Germline V gene sequence: CDR1 SGHRS, CDR2 YFSETQ. The CDR3 totals 14 residues.

This clone has only one observation. V gene TRBV3-1 (or the pseudogene TRBV3-2) combines with J gene TRBJ2-5; D might be TRBD1 (6 bases). V was trimmed by 0 bases and J by 5 bases, leaving 16 bases between them. The CDR3 contains 16 residues. CDR1 is LGHDT and CDR2 is YNNKEL in the germline V gene (reference sequence). The CDR3 protein is CASSQDGTRLAETQYF. The CDR3 DNA reads as TGTGCCAGCAGCCAAGATGGGACAAGGCTGGCGGAGACCCAGTACTTC.

J is TRBJ2-5 and V is TRBV9; 7 nucleotides line up with TRBD1. Germline assignment: CDR1 SGDLS and CDR2 YYNGEE. The CDR3 runs to 15 residues. The V segment lost 3 bases and the J segment 3 bases; nucleotides outside the gene matches: 8. The CDR3 coding sequence is TGTGCCAGCAGCGAAAGGGACAGCCCTAAAGAGACCCAGTACTTC. The encoded protein is CASSERDSPKETQYF.

V and J are TRBV2 and TRBJ1-1, with D maybe TRBD1 (5 bases). Germline assignment: CDR1 SNHLY and CDR2 FYNNEI. Trimming pared 8 bases from V and 6 bases from J, leaving 10 bases between. There are 11 residues in the CDR3. CDR3 in DNA: TGTGCCAGCTGGGGGGGGGCTGAAGCTTTCTTT. Its protein is CASWGGAEAFF. Full variable domain (outside the CDR3, taken from reference TRBV2 and TRBJ1-1): EPEVTQTPSHQVTQMGQEVILRCVPISNHLYFYWYRQILGQKVEFLVSFYNNEISEKSEIFDDQFSVERPDGSNFTLKIRSTKLEDSAMYFCASWGGAEAFFGQGTRLTVV.